Listed below are T cell receptor beta chains from one sample, sequenced in a study of Ad26.COV2.S vaccination and SARS-CoV-2 variants. Some clones are missing from TCRdb's copy, which holds only in-frame ones; the method was immunoSEQ multiplex PCR. The sample lists about 350,000 clones; 88% were seen once. Sequencing used peripheral blood, obtained in a trial of Ad26.COV2.S vaccine versus placebo. Receptors were obtained from a person aged 18 to 65 who received the Ad26.COV2.S COVID-19 vaccine or a placebo. The CDR3 runs from the conserved cysteine through the conserved F or W. D genes are given only for firm matches. Not every row has a clone size; where given, it reads once, few, many or a size class.

>NA|TRBV5-1|TRBJ1-1|NA|16
TGCGCCAGCAGCTCCCAGAGCCCTTCCCTAGGAACTGAAGCTTTCTTT
CASSSQSPSLGTEAFF
>NA|TRBV15|TRBJ2-7|TRBD2|14
TGTGCCACCAGCAGAGATTCGACTAGCAGCGAGCAGTACTTC
CATSRDSTSSEQYF
>NA|TRBV28|TRBJ2-7|NA|14
TGTGCCAGCAGGCAGGGGGGGGCCTCCTACGAGCAGTACTTC
CASRQGGASYEQYF
>NA|TRBV6-6|TRBJ1-5|NA|11
TGTGCCAGCGCAAGCGACCAGCCCCAGCATTTT
CASASDQPQHF
>NA|TRBV5-4|TRBJ2-3|TRBD2|16
TGTGCCAGCAGCCGAGGCGCGGGGGGCGCATCAGATACGCAGTATTTT
CASSRGAGGASDTQYF
>NA|TRBV11-2|TRBJ2-2|NA|17
TGTGCCAGCAGCTTCAGCCAATATGCAAGGAACACCGGGGAGCTGTTTTTT
CASSFSQYARNTGELFF
>NA|TRBV11-2|TRBJ2-1|TRBD1|15
TGTGCCAGCAGCTTACCGGGACAGGGGGGCAATGAGCAGTTCTTC
CASSLPGQGGNEQFF
>NA|TRBV28|TRBJ2-2|TRBD2|15
TGTGCCAGCAGCTTAGCGGGAGGCTCCACCGGGGAGCTGTTTTTT
CASSLAGGSTGELFF
>NA|TRBV5-1|TRBJ2-7|NA|15
TGCGCCAGCAGCTTGTGGTGGCGGGGAGACTACGAGCAGTACTTC
CASSLWWRGDYEQYF
>few|TRBV5-1|TRBJ2-2|TRBD1|15
TGCGCCAGCAGCTCCGGGACAGCATACACCGGGGAGCTGTTTTTT
CASSSGTAYTGELFF
>NA|TRBV7-3|TRBJ2-6|NA|17
TGTGCCAGCAGCAACGGACCAGGACGGTCTGGGGCCAACGTCCTGACTTTC
CASSNGPGRSGANVLTF
>few|TRBV7-9|TRBJ1-2|NA|13
TGTGCCAGCAGCTTTTTAGGGGACGATGGCTACACCTTC
CASSFLGDDGYTF
>NA|TRBV30|TRBJ2-3|NA|14
TGTGCCTGGAGTTTCAGGGGAGGTGTGGATACGCAGTATTTT
CAWSFRGGVDTQYF
>NA|TRBV15|TRBJ1-1|NA|14
TGTGCCACCAGCAGTCCAGACGGGAGGGAGGAAGCTTTCTTT
CATSSPDGREEAFF
>NA|TRBV13|TRBJ2-7|TRBD1|15
TGTGCCAGCAGCTTACGAGGACAGGGATATCCCGAGCAGTACTTC
CASSLRGQGYPEQYF
>NA|TRBV6-5|TRBJ1-5|NA|12
TGTGCCAGCGGTCGGGGCAATCAGCCCCAGCATTTT
CASGRGNQPQHF
>NA|TRBV6-6|TRBJ1-5|NA|13
TGTGCCACCGAGCAGGGAAGCAATCAGCCCCAGCATTTT
CATEQGSNQPQHF
>NA|TRBV6-4|TRBJ2-7|TRBD2|20
TGTGCCAGCAGTGCCCCGAGCCCGCGGGGGGGGCACATCGTCTCCTACGAGCAGTACTTC
CASSAPSPRGGHIVSYEQYF
>NA|TRBV28|TRBJ2-5|NA|12
TGTGCCAGCAGTTTCACCTCAGAGACCCAGTACTTC
CASSFTSETQYF
>NA|TRBV5-6|TRBJ2-1|TRBD2|15
TGTGCCAGCAGCTTCGTAGCGGGGTATTACAATGAGCAGTTCTTC
CASSFVAGYYNEQFF
>NA|TRBV11-2|TRBJ1-4|NA|17
TGTGCCAGCAGCTTAGGAGTTAGTGCGGGGGCAGGTGAAAAACTGTTTTTT
CASSLGVSAGAGEKLFF
>NA|TRBV7-9|TRBJ2-7|NA|14
TGTGCCAGCAGCCGAACTATAAGCTCCTACGAGCAGTACTTC
CASSRTISSYEQYF
>NA|TRBV9|TRBJ2-3|NA|13
TGTGCCAGCAGCTCGACTAGCACAGATACGCAGTATTTT
CASSSTSTDTQYF
>NA|TRBV4-3|TRBJ1-1|NA|13
TGCGCCAGCAGCCTTGGGGGAAACACTGAAGCTTTCTTT
CASSLGGNTEAFF
>NA|TRBV7-9|TRBJ1-6|TRBD1|15
TGTGCCAGCAGCTTAGTTGGGACAGAGAATTCACCCCTCCACTTT
CASSLVGTENSPLHF
>NA|TRBV27|TRBJ2-7|TRBD2|15
TGTGCCAGCAGACCTCAGCGGGGACGCTCCTACGAGCAGTACTTC
CASRPQRGRSYEQYF
>NA|TRBV5-4|TRBJ1-2|TRBD1|13
TGTGCCAGCAGCTTGGTGGGGACAGACGGCTACACCTTC
CASSLVGTDGYTF
>few|TRBV29-1|TRBJ2-7|NA|13
TGCAGCGTTTCCTACAGGGCTCCCTACGAGCAGTACTTC
CSVSYRAPYEQYF
>once|TRBV4-1|TRBJ2-1|NA|13
TGCGCCAGCAGCCAAGGCCCGTACAATGAGCAGTTCTTC
CASSQGPYNEQFF
>NA|TRBV27|TRBJ1-6|NA|14
TGTGCCAGCAGTTTTAGGGGTAGGGATTCACCCCTCCACTTT
CASSFRGRDSPLHF
>NA|TRBV4-3|TRBJ2-7|TRBD1|16
TGCGCCAGCAGCCATAACCGGGACAGGCCCCTCTACGAGCAGTACTTC
CASSHNRDRPLYEQYF
>NA|TRBV7-9|TRBJ1-3|NA|13
TGTGCCAGCAGCTTCGACACTGGAAACACCATATATTTT
CASSFDTGNTIYF
>NA|TRBV6-5|TRBJ1-4|NA|14
TGTGCCAGCAGACTGGGACCGATCGATGAAAAACTGTTTTTT
CASRLGPIDEKLFF
>NA|TRBV6-5|TRBJ1-1|NA|13
TGTGCCAGCAGTTACAAGCCAGGTCCTGAAGCTTTCTTT
CASSYKPGPEAFF
>NA|TRBV19|TRBJ1-1|NA|14
TGTGCCAGTAAGGGACCAGGGCCGCCTTCTGAAGCTTTCTTT
CASKGPGPPSEAFF
>NA|TRBV11-2|TRBJ2-1|TRBD1|15
TGTGCCAGCAGCCGGGGGACAGGCTCCTACAATGAGCAGTTCTTC
CASSRGTGSYNEQFF
>once|TRBV7-3|TRBJ2-1|TRBD1|16
TGTGCCAGCAGCGCCCAGGGGACAGGGGGATACAATGAGCAGTTCTTC
CASSAQGTGGYNEQFF
>NA|TRBV4-1|TRBJ2-1|TRBD2|16
TGCGCCAGCAGTCACGCTAGCGGGCCCACCTACAATGAGCAGTTCTTC
CASSHASGPTYNEQFF
>NA|TRBV6-5|TRBJ1-2|TRBD1|14
TGTGCCAGCAGTTTCGGGACAGGTCACTATGGCTACACCTTC
CASSFGTGHYGYTF
>once|TRBV7-8|TRBJ2-2|NA|15
TGTGCCAGCAGCTCAGGGGCTGCCTGGACCGGGGAGCTGTTTTTT
CASSSGAAWTGELFF
>NA|TRBV13|TRBJ1-1|TRBD1|15
TGTGCCAGCCAAGGGACAGTTGATTCGAACACTGAAGCTTTCTTT
CASQGTVDSNTEAFF
>NA|TRBV7-9|TRBJ2-3|NA|15
TGTGCCAGCAGCCCCTGGACTACGCCCACAGATACGCAGTATTTT
CASSPWTTPTDTQYF
>NA|TRBV29-1|TRBJ1-1|TRBD1|12
TGCAGCGGGGGACAGCAGAACACTGAAGCTTTCTTT
CSGGQQNTEAFF
>NA|TRBV19|TRBJ1-4|TRBD1|15
TGTGCCAGTAGTCCCCGGACAGGGGGTGATGAAAAACTGTTTTTT
CASSPRTGGDEKLFF
>NA|TRBV5-8|TRBJ1-5|NA|13
TGTGCCAGCAGCTTGTGGGAGGATCAGCCCCAGCATTTT
CASSLWEDQPQHF
>NA|TRBV7-9|TRBJ1-2|NA|17
TGTGCCAGCAGCTTAGAGGGCAGGGCCTCCCTCCTTGGAGGCTACACCTTC
CASSLEGRASLLGGYTF
>NA|TRBV14|TRBJ2-5|TRBD2|16
TGTGCCAGCAGTCTAAGCGGGGGGAACTTCCAAGAGACCCAGTACTTC
CASSLSGGNFQETQYF
>NA|TRBV30|TRBJ1-1|TRBD1|14
TGTGCCTGGAGGACGTCCGGGACAGGCGCCAAAGCTTTCTTT
CAWRTSGTGAKAFF
>NA|TRBV30|TRBJ2-2|NA|12
TGTGCCTGGAGTCCCTGGTCCGGGGAGCTGTTTTTT
CAWSPWSGELFF
>NA|TRBV5-4|TRBJ2-2|NA|12
TGTGCCAGCAGCACCGGGACCGGGGAGCTGTTTTTT
CASSTGTGELFF
>NA|TRBV19|TRBJ1-5|NA|15
TGTGCCAGTAGTATAACAGCGCAGAGCAATCAGCCCCAGCATTTT
CASSITAQSNQPQHF
>NA|TRBV11-2|TRBJ2-3|TRBD2|14
TGTGCCAGCAGCTTGGGACTAAAGTTAGATACGCAGTATTTT
CASSLGLKLDTQYF
>NA|TRBV28|TRBJ2-1|NA|14
TGTGCCAGCAGTTTCGGGGAACCCTACAATGAGCAGTTCTTC
CASSFGEPYNEQFF
>NA|TRBV11-2|TRBJ2-5|TRBD2|14
TGTGCCAGCAGTAAAGCGGGAGTTCCAGAGACCCAGTACTTC
CASSKAGVPETQYF
>few|TRBV29-1|TRBJ2-7|NA|13
TGCAGCGTTACATCGGCTTGGGCTTACGAGCAGTACTTC
CSVTSAWAYEQYF
>NA|TRBV7-9|TRBJ2-7|NA|12
TGTGCCAGCGGAATGGGGTCCTACGAGCAGTACTTC
CASGMGSYEQYF
>NA|TRBV5-5|TRBJ2-7|TRBD1|16
TGTGCCAGCAGCTCAATCTCCGGGACAGTTTCCTACGAGCAGTACTTC
CASSSISGTVSYEQYF